This T cell receptor (beta chain) was sequenced during a study of PD-1 blockade in classical Hodgkin lymphoma. Study outcomes and limitations: CD4+ TCR diversity climbed significantly by C4D1, unlike CD8+ TCR diversity. Some patients started nivolumab under 1 year after ASCT, and they were excluded.

The CDR3 has 17 amino acids. The germline V and J ends were trimmed by 3 bases and 4 bases, with 21 bases remaining between them. CDR1 is SGHAT and CDR2 is FQDESV in the germline V gene (reference sequence). Clones were sequenced by immunoSEQ multiplex PCR, and TCRdb holds only the in-frame ones, with some missing. The sample carries about 100,000 clones, 85% to 90% recorded once. Of note for this clone: The antigen remains unidentified.

Each of the patients experienced relapse following autologous stem cell transplantation, and their brentuximab vedotin exposure differed. Best responses fell into complete response, partial response or progressive disease. This clonotype originated in a human donor with classical Hodgkin lymphoma. The source material was peripheral blood mononuclear cells (PBMCs), sampled before the second cycle of nivolumab. The V call is TRBV11-1, the J call TRBJ1-1; maybe TRBD1 (6 bases). The CDR3 DNA follows: TGTGCCAGCAGCTTTAAGGGACAACAACCGGAGGGCACTGAAGCTTTCTTT. Protein: CASSFKGQQPEGTEAFF.